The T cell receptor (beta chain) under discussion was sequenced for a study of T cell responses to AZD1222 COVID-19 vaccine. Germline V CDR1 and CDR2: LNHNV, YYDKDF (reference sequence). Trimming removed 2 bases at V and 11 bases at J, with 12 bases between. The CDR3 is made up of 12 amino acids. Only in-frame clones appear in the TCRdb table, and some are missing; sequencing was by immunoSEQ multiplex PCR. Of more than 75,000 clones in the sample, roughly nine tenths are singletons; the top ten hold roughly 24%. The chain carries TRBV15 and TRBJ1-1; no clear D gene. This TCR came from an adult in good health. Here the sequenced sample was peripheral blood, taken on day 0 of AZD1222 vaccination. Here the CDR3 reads CATSRPRSEAFF. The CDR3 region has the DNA TGTGCCACCAGCAGACCCCGCAGTGAGGCTTTCTTT. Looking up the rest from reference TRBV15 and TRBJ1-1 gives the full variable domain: DAMVIQNPRYQVTQFGKPVTLSCSQTLNHNVMYWYQQKSSQAPKLLFHYYDKDFNNEADTPDNFQSRRPNTSFCFLDIRSPGLGDTAMYLCATSRPRSEAFFGQGTRLTVV.